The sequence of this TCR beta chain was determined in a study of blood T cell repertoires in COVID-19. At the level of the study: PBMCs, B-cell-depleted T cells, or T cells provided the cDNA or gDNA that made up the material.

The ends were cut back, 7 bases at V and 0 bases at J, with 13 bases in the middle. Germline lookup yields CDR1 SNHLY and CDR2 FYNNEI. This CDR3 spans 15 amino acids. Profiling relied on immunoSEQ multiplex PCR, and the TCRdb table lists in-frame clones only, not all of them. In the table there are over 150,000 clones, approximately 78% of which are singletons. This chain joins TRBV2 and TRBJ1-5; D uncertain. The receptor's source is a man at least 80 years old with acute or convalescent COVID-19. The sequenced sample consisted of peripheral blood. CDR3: CASTREDGSNQPQHF. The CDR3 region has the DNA TGTGCCAGCACCCGGGAGGACGGTAGCAATCAGCCCCAGCATTTT.